This TCR beta chain came from a study of blood T cell repertoires in COVID-19. Trimming stripped 1 base from V and 7 bases from J, with 17 bases between. Germline loops: CDR1 LGHNA, CDR2 YSLEER. The length of the CDR3 is 16 residues. TCRdb keeps only in-frame clones here, not all; method: immunoSEQ multiplex PCR. The sample consists of under 300,000 clones, roughly 86% of them appearing once. Sequencing was done on a sample of peripheral blood. The receptor was derived from a woman in her seventies with active or convalescent COVID-19. The rearrangement joins TRBV4-3 to TRBJ1-3; D is undetermined. CDR3 sequence: CASSQGAGARGNTIYF. The CDR3, as DNA: TGCGCCAGCAGCCAAGGGGCTGGAGCTCGAGGGAACACCATATATTTT.